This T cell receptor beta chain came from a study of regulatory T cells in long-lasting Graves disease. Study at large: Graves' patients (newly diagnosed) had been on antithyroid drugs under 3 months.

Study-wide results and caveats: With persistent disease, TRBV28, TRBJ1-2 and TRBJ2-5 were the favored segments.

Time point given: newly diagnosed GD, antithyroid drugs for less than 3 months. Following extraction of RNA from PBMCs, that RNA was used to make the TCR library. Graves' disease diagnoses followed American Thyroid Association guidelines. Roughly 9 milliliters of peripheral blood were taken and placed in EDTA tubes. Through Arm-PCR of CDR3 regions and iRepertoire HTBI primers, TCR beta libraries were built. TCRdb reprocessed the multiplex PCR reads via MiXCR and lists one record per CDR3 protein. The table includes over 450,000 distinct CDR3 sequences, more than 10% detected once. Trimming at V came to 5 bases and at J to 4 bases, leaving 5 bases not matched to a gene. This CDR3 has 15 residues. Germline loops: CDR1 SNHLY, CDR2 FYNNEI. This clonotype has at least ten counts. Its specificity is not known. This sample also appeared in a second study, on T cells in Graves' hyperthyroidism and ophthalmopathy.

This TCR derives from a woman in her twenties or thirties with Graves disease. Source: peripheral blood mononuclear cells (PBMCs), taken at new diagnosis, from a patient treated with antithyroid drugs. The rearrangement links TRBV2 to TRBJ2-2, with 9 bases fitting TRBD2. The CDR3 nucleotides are TGTGCCAGCAGTCAGCGGGGGGCGAGCACCGGGGAGCTGTTTTTT. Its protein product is CASSQRGASTGELFF.